This TCR beta chain was retrieved from a study of STAT5B mutations in CD4+ large granular lymphocyte leukemia. General observations from the study: Compared with healthy controls (2/35), patient top clones favored TRBV06 (8/27).

As regards this clone: The target antigen is unknown.

Method: immunoSEQ multiplex PCR; TCRdb's copy keeps in-frame clones and lacks some. The sample lists about 33,000 clones, roughly 80% occurring once. V lost 1 base, J lost 6 bases, and 7 bases lay in between. Germline loops: CDR1 SGHTA, CDR2 FQGTGA. The CDR3 extends over 13 amino acids. Sequencing was carried out using CD4+ T cells from blood buffy coats. This rearrangement joins TRBV7-3 to TRBJ2-1; D not certain. This sequence was found in a human donor in good health. CDR3 loop: CASSLKSFNEQFF. For the CDR3, the DNA is TGTGCCAGCAGCTTAAAGTCTTTCAATGAGCAGTTCTTC.